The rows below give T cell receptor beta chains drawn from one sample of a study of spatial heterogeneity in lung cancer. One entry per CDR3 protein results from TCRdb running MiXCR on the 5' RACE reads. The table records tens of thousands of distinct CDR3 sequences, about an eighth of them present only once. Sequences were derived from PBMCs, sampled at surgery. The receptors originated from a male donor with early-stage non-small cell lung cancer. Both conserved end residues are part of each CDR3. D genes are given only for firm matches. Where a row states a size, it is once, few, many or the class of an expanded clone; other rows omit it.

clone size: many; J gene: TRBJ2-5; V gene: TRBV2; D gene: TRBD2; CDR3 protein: CASSPGLAGQETQYF; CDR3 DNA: TGTGCCAGCAGTCCTGGACTAGCGGGACAAGAGACCCAGTACTTC
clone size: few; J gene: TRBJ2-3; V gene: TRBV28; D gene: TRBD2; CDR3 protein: CASSSWTSGRAMGADTQYF; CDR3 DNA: TGTGCCAGCAGTTCCTGGACTAGCGGGAGGGCGATGGGGGCAGATACGCAGTATTTT
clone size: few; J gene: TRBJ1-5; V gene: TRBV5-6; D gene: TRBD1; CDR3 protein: CASSSRQGSGNQPQHF; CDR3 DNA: TGTGCCAGCAGCTCCAGACAGGGTTCGGGCAATCAGCCCCAGCATTTT
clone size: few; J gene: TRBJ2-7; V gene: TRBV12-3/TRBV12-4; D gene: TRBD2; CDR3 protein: CASTLTSGGSSYEQYF; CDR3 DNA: TGTGCCAGCACCTTGACTAGCGGGGGAAGCTCCTACGAGCAGTACTTC
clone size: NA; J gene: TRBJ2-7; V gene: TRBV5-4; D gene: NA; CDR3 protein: CASSPDLSSYEQYF; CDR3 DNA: TGTGCCAGCAGCCCGGACCTGAGCTCCTACGAGCAGTACTTC
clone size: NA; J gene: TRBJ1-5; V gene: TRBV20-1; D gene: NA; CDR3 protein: CSASDSRNQPQHF; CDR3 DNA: TGCAGTGCCTCGGACAGCCGCAATCAGCCCCAGCATTTT
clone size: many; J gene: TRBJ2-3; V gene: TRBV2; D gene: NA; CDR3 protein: CASTLSSADTDTQYF; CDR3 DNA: TGTGCCAGCACCCTAAGTTCGGCAGACACAGATACGCAGTATTTT
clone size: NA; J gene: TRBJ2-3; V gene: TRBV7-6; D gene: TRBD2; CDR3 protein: CASSFPAGGRTDTQYF; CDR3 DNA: TGTGCCAGCAGCTTCCCAGCGGGGGGGCGCACAGATACGCAGTATTTT
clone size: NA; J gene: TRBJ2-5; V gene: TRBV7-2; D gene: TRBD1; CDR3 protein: CASSSDRSSETQYF; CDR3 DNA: TGTGCCAGCAGCTCGGACAGGTCATCAGAGACCCAGTACTTC
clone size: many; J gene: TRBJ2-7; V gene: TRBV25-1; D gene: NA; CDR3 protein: CASRAESSYEQYF; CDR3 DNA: TGTGCCAGCAGGGCAGAGAGCTCCTACGAGCAGTACTTC